This T cell receptor beta chain was recovered during a study of blood T cell repertoires in COVID-19. Study-wide background: Whether acute or convalescent, the COVID-19 samples came from the United States, Italy and Spain. PBMCs, B-cell-depleted T cells, or T cells were the source of the cDNA or gDNA that made up the material.

Methods used by the authors: Amplifying reference gene primers gave estimates of nucleated cell counts. Measured with immunoSEQ multiplex PCR; TCRdb has only the in-frame clones, and not every one. V and J calls and clone size follow that table, whereas D and trimming were derived from the DNA. The sample has more than 80,000 clones, less than 90% seen once. Germline lookup yields CDR1 LGHNA and CDR2 YSLEER. Trimming shortened V by 0 bases and J by 0 bases, and 12 bases separated the two germline ends. The CDR3 has 18 residues. The source is a man at least 80 years old with acute or convalescent COVID-19. This chain links TRBV4-3 with TRBJ1-6; D is uncertain. The sequenced sample was peripheral blood. The CDR3 reads CASSQDARRSSYNSPLHF. The CDR3 DNA reads TGCGCCAGCAGCCAAGATGCGAGGAGAAGCTCCTATAATTCACCCCTCCACTTT.